A selection of T cell receptor beta chains follows, all from one sample in a study of regulatory T cells in long-lasting Graves disease. TCRdb itself ran the multiplex PCR reads through MiXCR, one entry per CDR3 protein. The sample lists about 460,000 distinct CDR3 sequences, 22% occurring once. Source: peripheral blood mononuclear cells (PBMCs), taken when the disease was refractory, from a patient treated with antithyroid drugs. The source of these receptors is a female donor with Graves disease. The CDR3 runs from the conserved cysteine through the conserved F or W. D genes are given only for firm matches. Clone size, where shown, is once, few, many, or a class for clones that have expanded.

size,length,V,D,J,DNA,CDR3
.,14,TRBV5-1,TRBD2,TRBJ2-5,TGCGCCAGCAGTTCAAGCGGGGGGTCTGGGTCCCAGTACTTC,CASSSSGGSGSQYF
many,12,TRBV2,.,TRBJ2-7,TGTGCCAGCAGTGAAGGGGGTCGGGAGCAGTACTTC,CASSEGGREQYF
many,13,TRBV11-2,.,TRBJ1-5,TGTGCCAGCAGCCGAGACAGAGATCAGCCCCAGCATTTT,CASSRDRDQPQHF
many,12,TRBV7-8,.,TRBJ1-2,TGTGCCAGCAGCCCTACGGGGGATGGCTACACCTTC,CASSPTGDGYTF
many,18,TRBV7-2,.,TRBJ2-5,TGTGCCAGCAGCTTAGTGGGTAGGGCGACCAAAAGCCAAGAGACCCAGTACTTC,CASSLVGRATKSQETQYF
many,14,TRBV28,.,TRBJ2-7,TGTGCCAGCACCCTGAAGGGGTGGGGCGCGGAGCAGTACTTC,CASTLKGWGAEQYF
many,17,TRBV28,TRBD2,TRBJ2-5,TGTGCCAGCAGTTCCCCCCTAGCGGGAGGGCCGTCGGAGACCCAGTACTTC,CASSSPLAGGPSETQYF
.,14,TRBV7-6,TRBD1,TRBJ2-7,TGTGCCAGCAGCACCCGACAGGGGGCAGGGGAGCAGTACTTC,CASSTRQGAGEQYF
many,16,TRBV28,.,TRBJ1-6,TGTGCCAGCAGTTCCCGGGGGACGGGATATAATTCACCCCTCCACTTT,CASSSRGTGYNSPLHF
.,13,TRBV5-1,.,TRBJ2-7,TGCGCCAGCAGCTTGGCCGCTTGGGACGAGCAGTACTTC,CASSLAAWDEQYF
.,16,TRBV6-2/TRBV6-3,TRBD2,TRBJ2-1,TGTGCCAGCAGTTACCCCCTAGCGGGGACCTACAATGAGCAGTTCTTC,CASSYPLAGTYNEQFF
.,14,TRBV5-4,.,TRBJ2-6,TGTGCCAGCAGCGACCGGAGTCAGGCCAACGTCCTGACTTTC,CASSDRSQANVLTF
few,16,TRBV7-2,.,TRBJ1-3,TGTGCCAGCAGCTTATTCGGGGGCGCGTCTGGAAACACCATATATTTT,CASSLFGGASGNTIYF
.,19,TRBV5-1,TRBD2,TRBJ2-1,TGCGCCAGCAGCTTCCTGTATAGCGGGGGCCCTAACTCCTACAATGAGCAGTTCTTC,CASSFLYSGGPNSYNEQFF
.,15,TRBV11-3,.,TRBJ2-7,TGTGCCAGCAGCCCCACCCGGGCCCCTTCCAACGAGCAGTACTTC,CASSPTRAPSNEQYF
.,19,TRBV19,.,TRBJ2-7,TGTGCCAGTAGTATACGGCACAGGGAATACCTTACTACGAGTAACGAGCAGTACTTC,CASSIRHREYLTTSNEQYF
many,14,TRBV2,.,TRBJ1-5,TGTGCCAGCAGGAAGGACAGTACGAATCAGCCCCAGCATTTT,CASRKDSTNQPQHF